The entry that follows covers one T cell receptor (beta chain) sequence. Its target is not known. This specimen belongs to a study of post-analysis software for immune sequencing data. General study points: There was significantly lower normalized Chao1 diversity in multiple sclerosis patients than in controls. Controls showed lower frequencies than patients for roughly 5 TRBV segments, and TRBV5-6, TRBV5-1 and TRBV20-1 were among these.

Carried by the TCR beta cDNA libraries were unique molecular identifiers. TCRdb re-derived calls from the PCR reads in MiXCR, one entry per CDR3 protein. This table holds 820,000 or so distinct CDR3 sequences, approximately 53% found once. CDR1 is SQVTM, CDR2 ANQGSEA, per germline. The CDR3 length is 17 residues. Sequenced sample: blood. The source is a girl aged 5-17 years with multiple sclerosis. The rearrangement joins TRBV29-1 to TRBJ2-7; 14 bases align to TRBD2. The J call may not be correct, given that the DNA end is closer to TRBJ2-5. The CDR3 loop reads CSGRRLGLAGGPETQYF. CDR3 coding DNA: TGCAGCGGGCGAAGACTCGGACTAGCGGGGGGCCCAGAGACCCAGTACTTC.